This TCR beta chain was obtained from a study of CD8+CD57+ T cells in acquired aplastic anemia. Study as a whole: Sorted CD4+ and CD8+ cells gave a mean 3.2 ug DNA, range about 0.19 to 27.4 ug.

This clonotype has only a few counts. Its target is not known. Findings and limits, study-wide: There were 25 to 35 CD8+ CDR3 sequences that occurred in both patients and controls. Statistical testing detected no significant gap in CD8+ Simpson's diversity between patients and controls.

Germline V gene lookup returns CDR1 LNHNV and CDR2 YYDKDF (reference sequence). V was cut by 8 bases and J by 7 bases, with 20 bases left in between. CDR3 length: 14 residues. Genomic DNA templated the TCR beta VDJ and CDR3 profiling. TCRdb recomputed calls from the reads with MiXCR, one row per CDR3 protein. In the table there are 250,000 to 300,000 distinct CDR3 sequences, about 56% of which are singletons. The specimen sequenced was sorted CD4+, CD8+, or CD8+CD57+ T cells (not recorded which) from PBMCs. This clonotype originated in a human donor with severe aplastic anemia or a healthy control (not recorded which). The rearrangement links TRBV15 to TRBJ1-1; D remains ambiguous. CDR3 in amino acids: CATVGSSIPIEAFF. In nucleotides, the CDR3 is TGTGCCACCGTCGGAAGCAGTATACCTATTGAAGCTTTCTTT.